A selection of T cell receptor beta chains follows, all from one sample in a study of T cell responses to AZD1222 COVID-19 vaccine. The table came from immunoSEQ multiplex PCR; TCRdb's copy has only in-frame clones and leaves some out. The sample comprises 80,000 to 90,000 clones, about nine tenths of which are singletons, and roughly 5.9% rests with the top ten. The sequencing here drew on peripheral blood, taken 28 days after the second AZD1222 dose. Receptors originate from an adult who received the AZD1222 COVID-19 vaccine. CDR3s include the opening cysteine and the closing phenylalanine or tryptophan. D genes are given only for firm matches. Not all rows give a size; the values are once, few, many and, for expanded clones, a class.

d_gene,abundance,v_gene,j_gene,CDR3nt,CDR3aa
TRBD2,-,TRBV3-1/TRBV3-2,TRBJ2-7,TGTGCCAGCGGTGGACTAGCATCCTACGAGCAGTACTTC,CASGGLASYEQYF
TRBD1,-,TRBV27,TRBJ1-6,TGTGCCAGCAGTGTCCGGACAGGGGGTCTACCCCTCCACTTT,CASSVRTGGLPLHF
TRBD1,-,TRBV9,TRBJ2-3,TGTGCCAGCAGCCCCCGCCAGGGGGAAGTAGATACGCAGTATTTT,CASSPRQGEVDTQYF
-,-,TRBV12-5,TRBJ2-1,TGTGCTAGTGGTCCAATCAACCCCGCCGAGCAGTTCTTC,CASGPINPAEQFF
-,once,TRBV24-1,TRBJ2-5,TGTGCCACCAGTGATTTGAGTGCGGAGACCCAGTACTTC,CATSDLSAETQYF
-,-,TRBV24-1,TRBJ2-3,TGTGCCACCAGTGGGCGGGACTCTCGCACAGATACGCAGTATTTT,CATSGRDSRTDTQYF
-,-,TRBV7-2,TRBJ2-7,TGTGCCAGCAGCCCCGGGACGGGGCTGCCCTACGAGCAGTACTTC,CASSPGTGLPYEQYF
-,-,TRBV11-2,TRBJ1-1,TGTGCCAGCAGCTCACTACAGGGGAACACTGAAGCTTTCTTT,CASSSLQGNTEAFF
-,-,TRBV30,TRBJ1-6,TGTGCCGCAACCGGGGGAGGGAATTCACCCCTCCACTTT,CAATGGGNSPLHF
TRBD2,once,TRBV7-2,TRBJ2-5,TGTGCCAGCAGCGGACTAGCGGGGGCGCACCAAGAGACCCAGTACTTC,CASSGLAGAHQETQYF
-,-,TRBV5-1,TRBJ2-7,TGCGCCAGCAGCTCGACCGGGGACGAGCAGTACTTC,CASSSTGDEQYF
-,-,TRBV11-2,TRBJ1-1,TGTGCCAGCAGCGTTATCTCTGTAGGAGTCCTTGCCGCTTTCTTT,CASSVISVGVLAAFF
-,few,TRBV18,TRBJ2-7,TGTGCCAGCTCACCTCCGGACGGAGGGAACGAGCAGTACTTC,CASSPPDGGNEQYF
-,once,TRBV12-5,TRBJ1-6,TGTGCTAGTGGTTTGGTGCCTCCAGTACTCCCTTATAATTCACCCCTCCACTTT,CASGLVPPVLPYNSPLHF
-,-,TRBV7-9,TRBJ1-6,TGTGCCAGCAGCTCCCTTCTCGAGAATTCACCCCTCCACTTT,CASSSLLENSPLHF
-,-,TRBV7-8,TRBJ1-2,TGTGCCAGCAGCGAAGGACAGCTCTATGGCTACACCTTC,CASSEGQLYGYTF
-,-,TRBV10-1,TRBJ1-5,TGCGCCAGCAGTCCACTGGGACGGACTTCTAGCAATCAGCCCCAGCATTTT,CASSPLGRTSSNQPQHF
TRBD1,-,TRBV5-1,TRBJ2-7,TGCGCCAGCAGCACCGGACAGGGGGCGGGGTACGAGCAGTACTTC,CASSTGQGAGYEQYF
-,-,TRBV18,TRBJ1-5,TGTGCCAGCTCACCAAGGATCGCCTATGAATGGCCCCAGCATTTT,CASSPRIAYEWPQHF
-,-,TRBV11-3,TRBJ2-3,TGTGCCAGCAGCTCCGTTGGAGGTGAAAGGGGGCAGTATTTT,CASSSVGGERGQYF
-,once,TRBV10-3,TRBJ1-2,TGTGCCACTGGGTCTCAAACAGGCTACACCTTC,CATGSQTGYTF
TRBD1,-,TRBV29-1,TRBJ1-2,TGCAGCGCCCAAAAGACAGGGACCTTCGGCTACACCTTC,CSAQKTGTFGYTF
-,-,TRBV19,TRBJ1-6,TGTGCCAGTAGTATAAGCAGTGAAGAAGGTTCACCCCTCCACTTT,CASSISSEEGSPLHF
-,-,TRBV6-1,TRBJ1-5,TGTGCCAGCAGTGAAAGCGGGGGGGGCAATCAGCCCCAGCATTTT,CASSESGGGNQPQHF
TRBD1,-,TRBV6-5,TRBJ1-6,TGTGCCAGCAGTTACTCGGGCCGGACAGGGGGTTCACCCCTCCACTTT,CASSYSGRTGGSPLHF
-,-,TRBV19,TRBJ2-3,TGTGCCAGTAGTTCGGCTAGCACAGATACGCAGTATTTT,CASSSASTDTQYF
-,once,TRBV18,TRBJ2-7,TGTGCCAGCTCAAGAACCACTCGGACGGATGGGGCCTACGAGCAGTACTTC,CASSRTTRTDGAYEQYF
-,-,TRBV5-6,TRBJ1-1,TGTGCCAGCAGACAGGGAAGGGCTGAAGCTTTCTTT,CASRQGRAEAFF
-,-,TRBV30,TRBJ2-7,TGTGCCTGGAGCCCGGGGACATTGAGCTCCTACGAGCAGTACTTC,CAWSPGTLSSYEQYF
TRBD2,-,TRBV5-4,TRBJ2-3,TGTGCCAGCAGCTTTAGCGGGGCTACAGATACGCAGTATTTT,CASSFSGATDTQYF
-,-,TRBV2,TRBJ1-3,TGTGCCAGCAGCCTGGACGACTTGGACTCTGGAAACACCATATATTTT,CASSLDDLDSGNTIYF
-,-,TRBV11-2,TRBJ1-1,TGTGCCAGCATGGGGGCCTCAGAAGCTTTCTTT,CASMGASEAFF
-,once,TRBV19,TRBJ1-2,TGTGCCAGTAGTAAGGACCCGTTTGGCTATGGCTACACCTTC,CASSKDPFGYGYTF
-,few,TRBV7-9,TRBJ2-5,TGTGCCAGCAGCTCGTACCAGGGAAGGGAGACCCAGTACTTC,CASSSYQGRETQYF
-,-,TRBV3-1/TRBV3-2,TRBJ1-1,TGTGCCAGCAGCCAAGGTCGAAACACTGAAGCTTTCTTT,CASSQGRNTEAFF
-,-,TRBV2,TRBJ1-2,TGTGCCAGCAGACCGACGGATACCCAGGGTGGCTACACCTTC,CASRPTDTQGGYTF
TRBD2,-,TRBV28,TRBJ2-7,TGTGCCAGCAGTGAAATACAGCGGGGGGGCGCTTACGAGCAGTACTTC,CASSEIQRGGAYEQYF
-,-,TRBV24-1,TRBJ1-1,TGTGCCACCAGGAGCGGTGAGGCTACCACTGAAGCTTTCTTT,CATRSGEATTEAFF
TRBD1,-,TRBV19,TRBJ1-1,TGTGCCAGTAGTATTCAGGGGGCTGGGACTGAAGCTTTCTTT,CASSIQGAGTEAFF
-,-,TRBV4-1,TRBJ1-1,TGCGCCAGCAGCCAGGTACGGCCGCAGGGCGTCACTGAAGCTTTCTTT,CASSQVRPQGVTEAFF
TRBD1,-,TRBV15,TRBJ1-6,TGTGCCACCAGCAGGGGACAGGTTGAGTCCCTCCACTTT,CATSRGQVESLHF